The T cell receptor beta chain described here comes from a study of human T cells and chemical hapten exposure. Whole-study context: TCR yield per sample varied, mainly due to pooled library volumes.

Study-level findings and limits: Sensitization with DPC brought no change to TCRs above 1 in 1000 in frequency.

Time point specified: healthy volunteer bleed at 2 weeks. Total RNA came from unfractionated whole blood. The sample holds many counts of this clonotype. The antigen remains undetermined. Trimming left V 4 bases short and J 6 bases short, with 15 bases between. The CDR3 runs to 14 residues. Germline-derived CDR1 and CDR2 are MDHEN and SYDVKM. The library put unique molecular identifiers onto individual cDNA molecules. In the study's own analysis: Ranging from about 23,224 to 750,000, TCR counts per sample had a median value of around 91,000. Each CDR3 protein is one row after TCRdb ran MiXCR on the RACE reads. TCRdb's processing, not the study's, gives the V and J calls here. The table records around 45,000 distinct CDR3 sequences, less than 4.5% of them present only once.

Sequenced input: whole blood. This chain connects TRBV28 to TRBJ1-2; D is unclear. This TCR was recovered from a human donor in good health. Some clones in this sample may be carry-over from other donors' samples. The CDR3 is CASSSADSLDGYTF. The CDR3 coding sequence is TGTGCCAGCAGTTCAGCCGACTCCTTGGATGGCTACACCTTC.